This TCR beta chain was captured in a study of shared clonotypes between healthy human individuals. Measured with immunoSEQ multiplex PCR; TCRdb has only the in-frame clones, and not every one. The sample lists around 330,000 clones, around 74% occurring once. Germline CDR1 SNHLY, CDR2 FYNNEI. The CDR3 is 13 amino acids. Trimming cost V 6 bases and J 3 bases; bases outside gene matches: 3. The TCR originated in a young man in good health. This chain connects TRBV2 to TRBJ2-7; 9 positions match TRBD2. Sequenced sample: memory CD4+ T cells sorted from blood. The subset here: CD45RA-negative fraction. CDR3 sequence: CASRPSGDYEQYF. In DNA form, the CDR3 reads TGTGCCAGCAGGCCTAGCGGGGACTACGAGCAGTACTTC.